These 14 T cell receptor beta chains came from one sample sequenced in a study of blood T cell repertoires in COVID-19. Libraries were prepared by immunoSEQ multiplex PCR; TCRdb keeps only in-frame clonotypes and omits some of them. This table holds 150,000 to 200,000 clones, 80% to 90% found once. Sample: peripheral blood. The receptors were sampled from a young woman who had recovered from COVID-19.

This clone has only one observation. In DNA, the CDR3 is TGTGCCAGCAGTAACGCTGGGGCAGGAGCCGTCCTCGGAAACACCATATATTTT. This gives the protein CASSNAGAGAVLGNTIYF. The chain employs TRBV5-5 and TRBJ1-3; D may be TRBD1 (5 bases). The CDR3 sequence is 18 residues long. CDR1 is SGHKS and CDR2 is YYEKEE in the germline V gene (reference sequence). Trimming pared 5 bases from V and 4 bases from J, leaving 25 bases between.

The rearrangement joins TRBV7-2 to TRBJ2-5; D perhaps matches TRBD2 (5 bases). The germline gives CDR1 SGHTA, CDR2 FQGNSA. The germline V and J ends were trimmed by 5 bases and 3 bases, with 10 bases remaining between them. This CDR3 has 13 amino acids. The CDR3 region is CASSLAGKETQYF. The CDR3 nucleotides are TGTGCCAGCAGCCTTGCGGGCAAAGAGACCCAGTACTTC.

The genes are TRBV5-1 and TRBJ2-7, with a tentative D call TRBD2 (6 bases). Trimming stripped 4 bases from V and 0 bases from J, with 11 bases between. Germline CDR1 SGHRS, CDR2 YFSETQ. The CDR3 has 14 amino acids. This CDR3 is CASSPATSSYEQYF. The CDR3 region has the DNA TGCGCCAGCAGCCCCGCGACTAGCTCCTACGAGCAGTACTTC.

The rearrangement uses TRBV5-3 and TRBJ2-1; possible D gene TRBD2, 5 bases. TRBV5-3 carries the ORF label, with uncertain function. V shed 1 base and J shed 5 bases, with 16 bases lying between them. This CDR3 spans 16 amino acids. CDR3 in DNA: TGTGCCAGAAGCTTGTGGCGGCTAGCAGTCGACAATGAGCAGTTCTTC. Protein: CARSLWRLAVDNEQFF.

This sequence joins TRBV28 and TRBJ2-7, with TRBD1 matching over 7 bases. J gave up 4 bases and V 5 bases, and 5 bases lay outside the gene matches. The CDR3 is made up of 13 amino acids. The germline gives CDR1 MDHEN, CDR2 SYDVKM. CDR3 nucleotides: TGTGCCAGCAGTCCCCGGGACAGTTACGAGCAGTACGTC. Encoded protein: CASSPRDSYEQYV.

This clone appeared once. The chain is built from TRBV7-6 and TRBJ2-2, with 8 bases matching TRBD1. The CDR3 is made up of 18 amino acids. The V segment lost 2 bases and the J segment 7 bases; nucleotides outside the gene matches: 15. CDR1 and CDR2 (germline): SGHVS, FNYEAQ. CDR3 region: CASSLWGTGDYLGGELFF. DNA for the CDR3: TGTGCCAGCAGCTTATGGGGGACAGGAGATTACTTGGGCGGGGAGCTGTTTTTT.

V is TRBV21-1 and J is TRBJ2-1; TRBD1 reflects the table's D call only, with no check against the DNA. TRBV21-1 is classified as a pseudogene. This CDR3 is 17 amino acids long. CDR3 residues: CASSKGSDRGRYNEQFF. The CDR3 bases are TGTGCCAGCAGCAAAGGATCGGACAGGGGGAGATACAATGAGCAGTTCTTC.

The gene calls are TRBV12-3 or TRBV12-4 and TRBJ1-4; D uncertain. CDR3 size: 13 residues. Trimming shortened V by 1 base and J by 7 bases, and 7 bases separated the two germline ends. The CDR3 protein is CASSLGGREKLFF. For the CDR3, the DNA is TGTGCCAGCAGTTTAGGTGGGCGTGAAAAACTGTTTTTT.

The chain combines TRBV12-3 or TRBV12-4 with TRBJ1-3, with D uncertain. Between the trimmed V and J ends, which lost 4 bases and 6 bases, there was a span of 4 bases. The CDR3 contains 11 residues. CDR3 region: CASSSLNTIYF. The CDR3 coding sequence is TGTGCCAGCAGTTCTTTAAACACCATATATTTT.

The chain recombines TRBV10-3 with TRBJ1-4, with D possibly matching TRBD1 (6 bases). The CDR3 sequence is 18 residues long. The V gene's germline CDR1 is ENHRY and CDR2 SYGVKD. V lost 3 bases and J 0 bases, leaving 17 bases between the germline ends. CDR3 DNA sequence: TGTGCCATCAGTGATAGGCAGGGGCTGGGTACAACTAATGAAAAACTGTTTTTT. Translating gives CAISDRQGLGTTNEKLFF.

The chain carries TRBV11-2 and TRBJ2-7; D is possibly TRBD2 (6 bases). Germline V gives CDR1 SGHAT, CDR2 FQNNGV. The CDR3 loop spans 15 amino acids. Trimming removed 1 base from V and 4 bases from J, with 14 bases in between. The CDR3 DNA follows: TGTGCCAGCAGCTTAGCCCAGGGACTTATTTACGAGCAGTACTTC. It translates to CASSLAQGLIYEQYF.

V is TRBV9 and J is TRBJ2-3; D remains ambiguous. The CDR3 spans 15 residues. The germline V gene has CDR1 SGDLS and CDR2 YYNGEE. V shed 0 bases and J shed 2 bases, with 10 bases lying between them. The chain's CDR3 is CASSVGLSTTDTQYF. CDR3 DNA sequence: TGTGCCAGCAGCGTAGGCCTATCAACCACAGATACGCAGTATTTT.

The chain uses TRBV7-8 and TRBJ1-4; D is ambiguous. Germline-derived CDR1 and CDR2 are SGHVS and FQNEAQ. V was trimmed by 3 bases and J by 8 bases, leaving 10 bases between them. The CDR3 is 13 residues long. The chain's CDR3 is CASSFRGREKLFF. The CDR3 DNA follows: TGTGCCAGCAGCTTCCGCGGTCGCGAAAAACTGTTTTTT.

The J gene is TRBJ1-1, the V gene TRBV7-3; D is unresolved. There are 13 residues in the CDR3. Germline-derived CDR1 and CDR2 are SGHTA and FQGTGA. Trimming shortened V by 5 bases and J by 6 bases, and 13 bases separated the two germline ends. CDR3 region: CASSPERDSEAFF. In nucleotides, the CDR3 is TGTGCCAGCAGCCCCGAGCGGGATTCTGAAGCTTTCTTT.